Presented here are 22 T cell receptor beta chains from one specimen sequenced in a study of shared clonotypes between healthy human individuals. Terminally differentiated effector memory CD45RA+ cells were excluded by CCR7 positive selection of CD45RO-negative cells. Only in-frame clones appear in the TCRdb table, and some are missing; sequencing was by immunoSEQ multiplex PCR. The table records some 630,000 clones, approximately 96% of them present only once. Input material: naive CD8+ T cells sorted from blood. All receptors come from a woman aged 30 to 39 in good health.

This clone was seen only a few times. V is TRBV19 and J is TRBJ1-1; D not certain. In germline, CDR1 is LNHDA, CDR2 SQIVND (reference sequence). Between the trimmed V and J ends, which lost 3 bases and 1 base, there was a span of 6 bases. The CDR3 extends over 13 amino acids. The DNA for the CDR3 is TGTGCCAGTAGTATCCCGGGGAACACTGAAGCTTTCTTT. Protein: CASSIPGNTEAFF.

A word on this clone: The same CDR3 can be traced to other DNA sequences in this sample. The chain links TRBV5-4 to TRBJ2-7; D possibly corresponds to TRBD2 (5 bases). The germline gives CDR1 SGHNT, CDR2 YYREEE (reference sequence). V was clipped by 3 bases and J by 5 bases, with 6 bases between them. This CDR3 has 11 amino acids. The CDR3 loop is CASSSEDEQYF. The CDR3 bases are TGTGCCAGCAGCTCGGAGGACGAGCAGTACTTC.

Comments on this clone: The identical CDR3 is also encoded by other nucleotide sequences in the sample. The chain combines TRBV29-1 with TRBJ2-7, with 7 nucleotides matching TRBD2. Trimming took 5 bases from V and 0 from J; bases not matched to a gene: 4. Germline-derived CDR1 and CDR2 are SQVTM and ANQGSEA. The length of the CDR3 is 13 residues. As DNA, the CDR3 is TGCAGCGTTACCGGGGGGAGCTCCTACGAGCAGTACTTC. It translates to CSVTGGSSYEQYF.

The V gene is TRBV28, the J gene TRBJ2-7, with 7 bases aligning to TRBD2. The length of the CDR3 is 14 residues. Per germline, CDR1 MDHEN and CDR2 SYDVKM. J gave up 4 bases and V 2 bases, and 5 bases lay outside the gene matches. CDR3 nucleotides: TGTGCCAGCAGTTTAACTAGCGTCGGGTACGAGCAGTACTTC. Its translation: CASSLTSVGYEQYF.

This clone was counted a few times. The chain recombines TRBV18 with TRBJ2-3; a weak D match, TRBD1 (6 bases). The CDR3 length is 18 residues. The V gene's germline CDR1 is KGHSH and CDR2 LQKENI. V gave up 3 bases and J gave up 4 bases, with 23 bases separating them. For the CDR3, the DNA is TGTGCCAGCTCACCGGACAGCCCTGGAGCGGACCCACCAGATACGCAGTATTTT. This translates into CASSPDSPGADPPDTQYF.

In DNA form, the CDR3 reads TGTGCCAGCAGCTTAGTAGTTGGTTTTATCGATGGGGGGACCCAGTACTTC. Translation gives CASSLVVGFIDGGTQYF. V is TRBV11-2 and J is TRBJ2-5; D may match TRBD1 or TRBD2 (5 bases each). The germline V gene has CDR1 SGHAT and CDR2 FQNNGV. The CDR3 extends over 17 amino acids. V lost 1 base and J lost 7, with 22 bases in between.

Of note for this clone: The sample carries other DNA sequences with the same CDR3. The chain uses TRBV9 and TRBJ2-2; D ambiguous. Per germline, CDR1 SGDLS and CDR2 YYNGEE. V was clipped by 2 bases and J by 6 bases, with 5 bases between them. The CDR3 loop spans 12 amino acids. CDR3 region: CASSVEAGELFF. CDR3 coding DNA: TGTGCCAGCAGCGTTGAGGCCGGGGAGCTGTTTTTT.

Points on this clone: The same CDR3 can be traced to other DNA sequences in this sample. The rearrangement uses TRBV29-1 and TRBJ2-7, with TRBD2 identical over 8 bases. Per germline, CDR1 SQVTM and CDR2 ANQGSEA. V shed 5 bases, J shed 4 bases, and the junction held 4 bases outside the gene matches. This CDR3 region has 12 residues. This chain's CDR3 is CSVSSGSYEQYF. The CDR3 bases are TGCAGCGTTTCCAGCGGGAGTTACGAGCAGTACTTC.

The CDR3 DNA sequence: TGTGCCAGCAGCTTGACTAGCGGGAGGGGGGATACGCAGTATTTT. This gives the protein CASSLTSGRGDTQYF. V gene TRBV5-6 combines with J gene TRBJ2-3; 13 nucleotides align to TRBD2. The CDR3 length is 15 residues. With V trimmed by 1 base and J by 6 bases, 2 bases remained unmatched. Looked up from germline, CDR1 is SGHDT and CDR2 is YYEEEE.

The chain links TRBV27 to TRBJ1-4; no clear D. CDR1 is MNHEY and CDR2 is SMNVEV in the germline V gene (reference sequence). This CDR3 has 15 residues. Trimming removed 6 bases from V and 5 bases from J, with 16 bases in between. In DNA form, the CDR3 reads TGTGCCAGCAGACCGGAGGCAACGCTAAATGAAAAACTGTTTTTT. This translates into CASRPEATLNEKLFF.

This chain uses TRBV5-6 with TRBJ2-1; TRBD2 matches 7 bases. V dropped 4 bases and J dropped 6; count of bases not matched to a gene: 7. CDR1 and CDR2 from the germline V gene are SGHDT and YYEEEE. The CDR3 runs 14 residues. The CDR3 bases are TGTGCCAGCAGCCTGACGGGGGGACTCAATGAGCAGTTCTTC. Residues: CASSLTGGLNEQFF.

Comment on this clone: Other nucleotide sequences in the sample specify the same CDR3. The V gene is TRBV6-5, the J gene TRBJ2-1; D is possibly TRBD2 (6 bases). This CDR3 region has 16 residues. CDR1 and CDR2 (germline): MNHEY, SVGAGI. Trimming cost V 0 bases and J 3 bases, with 12 bases left between them. In nucleotides, the CDR3 is TGTGCCAGCAGTTACTCGACGGGAGAAATCTACAATGAGCAGTTCTTC. Protein product: CASSYSTGEIYNEQFF.

The chain uses TRBV28 and TRBJ1-5; 8 bases are shared with TRBD1. Trimming at V came to 3 bases and at J to 7 bases, leaving 5 bases not matched to a gene. CDR1 and CDR2 (germline): MDHEN, SYDVKM. The CDR3 loop spans 14 amino acids. This CDR3 reads CASSFGQGGQPQHF. The CDR3, as DNA: TGTGCCAGCAGTTTTGGACAGGGAGGCCAGCCCCAGCATTTT.

The rearrangement uses TRBV9 and TRBJ2-3, with D maybe TRBD2 (5 bases). Trimming took 0 bases from V and 0 from J, leaving 14 bases between them. CDR1 is SGDLS, CDR2 YYNGEE, per germline. The CDR3 sequence is 17 residues long. CDR3 residues: CASSVDGGSGSTDTQYF. CDR3 coding DNA: TGTGCCAGCAGCGTAGATGGTGGGAGTGGGAGCACAGATACGCAGTATTTT.

This chain links TRBV6-1 with TRBJ2-1; 7 bases map to TRBD1. J was trimmed by 3 bases and V by 3 bases; bases with no gene match: 5. The germline CDR1 and CDR2 sequences are MNHNS and SASEGT. CDR3 length: 15 residues. CDR3 sequence reads: CASSDGDSSYNEQFF. For the CDR3, the DNA is TGTGCCAGCAGTGACGGGGACAGTAGCTACAATGAGCAGTTCTTC.

Only a few counts were recorded for this clone. The V and J genes are TRBV5-6 and TRBJ1-2; tentatively, D is TRBD1 (5 bases). The CDR3 length is 17 residues. Germline V gene lookup returns CDR1 SGHDT and CDR2 YYEEEE. Trimming shortened V by 1 base and J by 7 bases, and 23 bases separated the two germline ends. The CDR3 loop is CASSLPYTGSLGGGYTF. DNA of the CDR3: TGTGCCAGCAGCTTGCCATACACAGGTTCCCTCGGGGGTGGCTACACCTTC.

This chain joins TRBV29-1 and TRBJ1-1; TRBD1 matches at 8 bases. The germline gives CDR1 SQVTM, CDR2 ANQGSEA. This CDR3 spans 15 amino acids. The V segment lost 4 bases and the J segment 4 bases; nucleotides outside the gene matches: 11. The CDR3 region has the DNA TGCAGCGTTGGTTATCAGGGGGCTGGTGGCACTGAAGCTTTCTTT. Translated: CSVGYQGAGGTEAFF. Full variable domain (outside the CDR3, taken from reference TRBV29-1 and TRBJ1-1): SAVISQKPSRDICQRGTSLTIQCQVDSQVTMMFWYRQQPGQSLTLIATANQGSEATYESGFVIDKFPISRPNLTFSTLTVSNMSPEDSSIYLCSVGYQGAGGTEAFFGQGTRLTVV.

This rearrangement joins TRBV14 to TRBJ2-7; D not resolved. The CDR3 has 13 residues. V was shortened by 0 bases and J by 4 bases, with 7 bases between the two germline ends. Germline values: CDR1 SGHDN, CDR2 FVKESK. In DNA, the CDR3 is TGTGCCAGCAGCCAAGATTCAGGTTACGAGCAGTACTTC. It is translated as CASSQDSGYEQYF.

This chain uses TRBV28 with TRBJ2-7, with a possible D match to TRBD2 (6 bases). Trimming pared 5 bases from V and 4 bases from J, leaving 24 bases between. The CDR3 runs to 17 residues. Per germline, CDR1 MDHEN and CDR2 SYDVKM. CDR3 amino acids: CASSLTLIAELGYEQYF. CDR3 bases: TGTGCCAGCAGTCTGACCCTCATAGCGGAACTCGGATACGAGCAGTACTTC.

This chain links TRBV15 with TRBJ1-1; D ambiguous. V lost 1 base and J 1 base, leaving 7 bases between the germline ends. Germline V gene sequence: CDR1 LNHNV, CDR2 YYDKDF (reference sequence). The CDR3 consists of 14 residues. CDR3: CATSRVRGNTEAFF. CDR3 coding DNA: TGTGCCACCAGCAGAGTACGGGGGAACACTGAAGCTTTCTTT.

The rearrangement links TRBV6-5 to TRBJ2-1, with no clear D. From germline, CDR1 is MNHEY and CDR2 SVGAGI. This CDR3 has 14 amino acids. The V end lost 8 bases, the J end lost 0 bases, and 11 bases lay between the germline ends. The CDR3 sequence is CASGGGSSYNEQFF. CDR3 nucleotides: TGTGCCAGCGGCGGCGGAAGCTCCTACAATGAGCAGTTCTTC.

The V and J genes are TRBV13 and TRBJ2-1; TRBD2 matches 14 bases. The CDR3 is made up of 15 amino acids. V gave up 5 bases and J gave up 8 bases; unmatched junction bases: 5. The V gene's germline CDR1 is PRHDT and CDR2 FYEKMQ (reference sequence). The CDR3 here is CASSPGLAGGDEQFF. CDR3 DNA: TGTGCCAGCAGCCCCGGACTAGCGGGAGGCGATGAGCAGTTCTTC.